This paragraph covers one TCR beta chain sequence. It has no known antigen specificity. An end of the junction does not agree with germline; a read error may underlie this. The entry originates in a study of T cells after yellow fever vaccination (dated by TCRdb to between 2018 and 2021). Regarding the research as a whole: The SMART-Seq v4 Ultra Low Input RNA kit was used to prepare libraries from fractions with low cell numbers. Bulk TCR alpha and beta repertoires were sequenced longitudinally to track T-cell clones before and after primary and booster YFV17D yellow fever vaccination. Two healthy male donors, one aged 18 to 30 and one aged 30 to 40 years, made up the cohort. Blood samples were taken at several timepoints before and after primary and secondary immunization, and bulk PBMC replicates and cell subsets were isolated.

These reads were obtained on an Illumina NovaSeq 6000. TCR cDNA was synthesized by 5'RACE template switching, which introduced a universal primer site and unique molecular identifiers. cDNA synthesis was primed from both the TCR alpha and TCR beta constant segments. Two PCR steps were used to amplify libraries, with sample barcodes and sequencing adapters being added in the second step. Sequencing of libraries was done on Illumina HiSeq 2500 (2x100 bp) or NovaSeq (2x150 bp). As for the authors' bioinformatics: Reads were demultiplexed and collapsed into UMI consensus sequences with MIGEC, and V(D)J alignment was performed with MiXCR. Clonotypes responding to the vaccine were identified with edgeR on replicate PBMC samples, with the criteria of FDR below 0.01 and a log2 fold change above 5 up to day 15. CD4 or CD8 identity was assigned to each bulk clonotype according to whether the clonotype was present at higher abundance in the sequenced CD4 repertoire or the sequenced CD8 repertoire. Through fastp at Q25 and MiXCR, TCRdb rebuilt clones from the public reads, retaining in-frame beta chains. One record per CDR3 amino acid sequence lists the most common genes and DNA. The authors' filters were not applied to this entry. The sample profile shows a few hundred thousand distinct CDR3 sequences; roughly a sixth of them were found once. About a sixth of the sample is taken by the ten largest.

Findings and caveats that apply to the study as a whole: Most clones expanded after primary vaccination (96% of CD4 and roughly 88% of CD8) were re-detected after the booster, suggesting that broad memory maintenance occurred. Compared with the primary T-cell response, the secondary T-cell response was weaker but faster, peaking on day 5 rather than day 15. Computational filtering was required because FACS-sorted repertoires could contain abundant contaminating clonotypes from the bulk population. The study included only two donors, which limits how far the findings can be generalized. A small fraction of clonotypes appeared in both the CD4 and CD8 compartments, likely as a result of convergent recombination.

Reading the label with the study, this specimen's treatment or condition is: live attenuated yellow fever vaccine strain. At each blood-draw timepoint, two biological replicates of bulk PBMCs were collected. PBMCs were isolated from peripheral blood using a standard Ficoll-Paque protocol. RNA was extracted with TriZol from bulk PBMCs, CD4 and CD8 fractions, and dextramer-positive and dextramer-negative fractions. As encoded in the germline V gene, CDR1 is MNHEY while CDR2 is SVGAGI. The CDR3 holds 18 amino acids from the cysteine to the phenylalanine. The only DNA kept is the CDR3, 54 bases in frame from the first base.

Recombination joined TRBV6-5 with TRBJ2-2, with TRBD1 identical over 9 junction bases. The starting material was PBMCs, obtained before the yellow fever booster vaccination. This receptor was identified in a man between 18 and 35 years old who received the YFV17D yellow fever vaccine. The nucleotide sequence reads as follows: TGTGCCAGCACCTCACTTCGTCGGACAGGGGCCAACACCGGGGAGCTTTTTTTT. This sequence encodes CASTSLRRTGANTGELFF.